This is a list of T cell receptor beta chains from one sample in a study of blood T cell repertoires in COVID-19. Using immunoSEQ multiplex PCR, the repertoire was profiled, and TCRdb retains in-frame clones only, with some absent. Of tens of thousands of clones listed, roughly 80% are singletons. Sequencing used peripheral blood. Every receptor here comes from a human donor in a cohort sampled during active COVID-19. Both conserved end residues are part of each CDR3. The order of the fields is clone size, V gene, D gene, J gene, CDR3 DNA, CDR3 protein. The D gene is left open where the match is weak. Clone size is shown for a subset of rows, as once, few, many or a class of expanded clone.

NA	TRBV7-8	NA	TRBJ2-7	TGTGCCAGCAGCTTAGAAGGACAGTACTACGAGCAGTACTTC	CASSLEGQYYEQYF
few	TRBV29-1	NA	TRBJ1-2	TGCAGCGTTGTCCCAAGGGCGGGTGATGGCTACACCTTC	CSVVPRAGDGYTF
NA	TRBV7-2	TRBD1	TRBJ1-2	TGTGCCAGCAGCGCAGGGACAGTCTATGGCTACACCTTC	CASSAGTVYGYTF
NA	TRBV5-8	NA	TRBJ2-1	TGTGCCACTGGGCCCCAATACAATGAGCAGTTCTTC	CATGPQYNEQFF
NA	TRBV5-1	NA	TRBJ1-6	TGCGCCAGCAGCTCACAAGGACTGAGCTCCTATAATTCACCCCTCCACTTT	CASSSQGLSSYNSPLHF
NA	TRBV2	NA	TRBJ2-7	TGTGCCAGCAGTGCGTCGGGTCCCAACGAGCAGTACTTC	CASSASGPNEQYF
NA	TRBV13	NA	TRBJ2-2	TGTGCCAGCAGCACGGACTCGGGCACCGGGGAGCTGTTTTTT	CASSTDSGTGELFF
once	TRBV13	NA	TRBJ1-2	TGTGCCAGCAGCCCTAGCGGGGGATCATGGAATGGCTACACCTTC	CASSPSGGSWNGYTF
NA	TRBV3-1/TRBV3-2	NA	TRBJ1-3	TGTGCCAGCAGCCAAGATTTGGCCCGCTCTGGAAACACCATATATTTT	CASSQDLARSGNTIYF
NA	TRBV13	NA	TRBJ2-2	TGTGCCAGCAGCTTAGCAAACACCGGGGAGCTGTTTTTT	CASSLANTGELFF
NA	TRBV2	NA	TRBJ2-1	TGTGCCAGCAGTAAGGCGCCCGGGGTGGATGAGCAGTTCTTC	CASSKAPGVDEQFF
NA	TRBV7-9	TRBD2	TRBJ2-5	TGTGCCAGCAGCGAGCGGGGAGCGTTGGAGACCCAGTACTTC	CASSERGALETQYF
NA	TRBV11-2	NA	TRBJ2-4	TGTGCCAGCAGTGACATCCTCAACCAAAACATTCAGTACTTC	CASSDILNQNIQYF
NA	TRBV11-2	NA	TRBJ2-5	TGTGCCAGCAGCTTACCAACAGGAGAGACCCAGTACTTC	CASSLPTGETQYF
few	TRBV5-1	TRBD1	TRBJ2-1	TGCGCCAGCAGCTTCGGGACAGGGGGCAATGAGCAGTTCTTC	CASSFGTGGNEQFF
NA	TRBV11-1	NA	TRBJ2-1	TGTGCCAGCAGCTTAGCGCAATGGACTCCAAGTGAGCAGTTCTTC	CASSLAQWTPSEQFF
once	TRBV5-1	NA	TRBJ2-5	TGCGCCAGCAGCTTGTGGGTAGGCGGGGAGACCCAGTACTTC	CASSLWVGGETQYF
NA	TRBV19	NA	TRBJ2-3	TGTGCCAGTACATCTAGCGCAGATACGCAGTATTTT	CASTSSADTQYF
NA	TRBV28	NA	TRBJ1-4	TGTGCCAGCAGACAGGCTAATGAAAAACTGTTTTTT	CASRQANEKLFF
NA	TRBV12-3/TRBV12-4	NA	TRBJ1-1	TGTGCCAGCAGGATACAGGGAACTGAAGCTTTCTTT	CASRIQGTEAFF
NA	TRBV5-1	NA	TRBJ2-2	TGCGCCAGCAAAGGGGAACAGAACACCGGGGAGCTGTTTTTT	CASKGEQNTGELFF
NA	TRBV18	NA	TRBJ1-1	TGTGCCAGCTCACCAGGCAGGGCCACTGAAGCTTTCTTT	CASSPGRATEAFF
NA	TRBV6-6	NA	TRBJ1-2	TGTGCCAGCAGTTACTCGACATCGAGCTATGGCTACACCTTC	CASSYSTSSYGYTF
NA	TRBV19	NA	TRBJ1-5	TGTGCCAGTAGCCTCCTGGGGCGGATTAGCAATCAGCCCCAGCATTTT	CASSLLGRISNQPQHF
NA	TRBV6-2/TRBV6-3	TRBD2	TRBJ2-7	TGTGCCAGCAGTTACTCAGGACTAGCGGGGGCCCTTTCCTACGAGCAGTACTTC	CASSYSGLAGALSYEQYF
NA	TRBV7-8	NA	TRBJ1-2	TGTGCCAGCAGCGTACTAGGCACCAACTATGGCTACACCTTC	CASSVLGTNYGYTF
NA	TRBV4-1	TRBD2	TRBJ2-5	TGCGCCAGCAGCCAAGAAGCGCTAGCGGGGGTGGAGACCCAGTACTTC	CASSQEALAGVETQYF
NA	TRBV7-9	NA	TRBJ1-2	TGTGCCAGCAGCTTCCCTACGGGGGGTGGCTACACCTTC	CASSFPTGGGYTF
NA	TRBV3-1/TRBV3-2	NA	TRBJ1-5	TGTGCCAGCAGTCTGCAGGGGAATCAGCCCCAGCATTTT	CASSLQGNQPQHF
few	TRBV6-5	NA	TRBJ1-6	TGTGCCAGCAGTTACGAGGGAGCAAGAGGTTCACCCCTCCACTTT	CASSYEGARGSPLHF
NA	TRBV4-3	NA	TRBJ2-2	TGCGCCAGCAGCCAAGGTGCTCAGGGGTCCGGGGAGCTGTTTTTT	CASSQGAQGSGELFF
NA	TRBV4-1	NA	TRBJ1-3	TGCGCCAGCAGCCATGAACCGACAAGGGCGGGCAACACCATATATTTT	CASSHEPTRAGNTIYF
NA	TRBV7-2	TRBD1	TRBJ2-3	TGTGCCAGCAGCTCTACTTTAGGCGGGACAGGCGGGTTTAGAGATACGCAGTATTTT	CASSSTLGGTGGFRDTQYF
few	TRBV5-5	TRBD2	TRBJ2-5	TGTGCCAGCAGCGTAATAGCGGGGATGGGGGAGACCCAGTACTTC	CASSVIAGMGETQYF
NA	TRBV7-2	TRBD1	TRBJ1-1	TGTGCCAGCAGCTCTTCCCGGACAGGGAGGAACACTGAAGCTTTCTTT	CASSSSRTGRNTEAFF
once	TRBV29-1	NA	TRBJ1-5	TGCAGCGTCGCCTTAACAGGGACAACTCAGCCCCAGCATTTT	CSVALTGTTQPQHF
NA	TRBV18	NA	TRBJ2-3	TGTGCCAGCTCACCACCGGTCTGGGGGAGGTCGACAGATACGCAGTATTTT	CASSPPVWGRSTDTQYF
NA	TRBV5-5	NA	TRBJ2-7	TGTGCCAGCAACCACCCCGGCGGGGCGGCACCCTACGAGCAGTACTTC	CASNHPGGAAPYEQYF
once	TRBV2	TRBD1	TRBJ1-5	TGTGCCAGCAGTGGACCGGGACAGGGGGTCCCTTATAGCAATCAGCCCCAGCATTTT	CASSGPGQGVPYSNQPQHF
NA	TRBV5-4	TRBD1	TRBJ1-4	TGTGCCAGCAGCCGGGACAGGGTTGAAAAACTGTTTTTT	CASSRDRVEKLFF
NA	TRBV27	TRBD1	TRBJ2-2	TGTGCCAGCAGTTTAGGACAGGGGGCACCCGGGGAGCTGTTTTTT	CASSLGQGAPGELFF
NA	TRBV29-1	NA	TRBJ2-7	TGCAGCGTCCGTGAGTCCTACGAGCAGTACTTC	CSVRESYEQYF
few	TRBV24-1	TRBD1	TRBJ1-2	TGTGCCACCAGTGATTTTGGACAGGGGCGTGGTGGCTATGGCTACACCTTC	CATSDFGQGRGGYGYTF
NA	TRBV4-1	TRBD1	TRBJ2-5	TGCGCCAGCAGCCGACGACAGGGGGCGGACCAAGAGACCCAGTACTTC	CASSRRQGADQETQYF
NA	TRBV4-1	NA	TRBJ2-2	TGCGCCAGCAGGCCGACAGAGATGGCCGGGGAGCTGTTTTTT	CASRPTEMAGELFF
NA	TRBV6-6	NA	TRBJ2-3	TGTGCCAGCAGCCAGCGTGCAGATACGCAGTATTTT	CASSQRADTQYF
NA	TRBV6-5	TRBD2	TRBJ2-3	TGTGCCAGCAGCCCACTAGCGGGGGGGCCAGATACGCAGTATTTT	CASSPLAGGPDTQYF
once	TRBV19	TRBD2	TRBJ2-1	TGTGCCAGTACCGGGGGGGCGTCCTACAATGAGCAGTTCTTC	CASTGGASYNEQFF
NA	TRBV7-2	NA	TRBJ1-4	TGTGCCAGCAGCTTAGATCGATCAGGGGCTAATGAAAAACTGTTTTTT	CASSLDRSGANEKLFF
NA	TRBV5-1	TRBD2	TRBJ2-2	TGCGCCAGCAGCACAAGCAGCGGGGCCGGGGAGCTGTTTTTT	CASSTSSGAGELFF
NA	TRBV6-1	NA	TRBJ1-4	TGTGCCAGCAGTGAAGCAGCTGAAAAACTGTTTTTT	CASSEAAEKLFF
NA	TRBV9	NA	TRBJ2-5	TGTGCCAGCAGCGAAAGAGGAGGGTACCAAGAGACCCAGTACTTC	CASSERGGYQETQYF
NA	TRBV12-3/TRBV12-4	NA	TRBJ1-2	TGTGCCAGCAGCCCGACAGGATCCCATGGCTACACCTTC	CASSPTGSHGYTF
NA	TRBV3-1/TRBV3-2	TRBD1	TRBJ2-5	TGTGCCAGCAGCCCCCGGACCGGGACAGGGCTTCCCGAGACCCAGTACTTC	CASSPRTGTGLPETQYF
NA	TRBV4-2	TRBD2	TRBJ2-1	TGTGCCAGCAGCCAGGAGCGGGGGGTCTCCTACAATGAGCAGTTCTTC	CASSQERGVSYNEQFF